This T cell receptor beta chain emerged from a study of OX40 agonist ivuxolimab in advanced cancers. Points from the study as a whole: The mean number of expanded clones was higher in CD8+ T cells than in CD4+.

About this clone: Its antigen is as yet unknown.

Germline V gene lookup returns CDR1 MGHDK and CDR2 SYGVNS. CDR3 size: 14 residues. Repertoires were generated with immunoSEQ multiplex PCR, while TCRdb's copy carries only in-frame clones and drops some. The table lists around 92,000 clones, approximately 94% of them singletons, with about 0.18% in the top ten. The clonotype was recovered from an adult with an advanced solid tumor such as melanoma, head and neck, liver or kidney cancer. The V gene is TRBV25-1, the J gene TRBJ2-1, with D unresolved. The specimen comprised CD4+ or CD8+ T cells sorted from blood, sampled in a trial of the OX40 agonist ivuxolimab. CDR3 residues: CAFRSRWFHNEQFF. In nucleotides, the CDR3 is TGTGCTTTCCGAAGCAGGTGGTTTCACAATGAGCAGTTCTTC.